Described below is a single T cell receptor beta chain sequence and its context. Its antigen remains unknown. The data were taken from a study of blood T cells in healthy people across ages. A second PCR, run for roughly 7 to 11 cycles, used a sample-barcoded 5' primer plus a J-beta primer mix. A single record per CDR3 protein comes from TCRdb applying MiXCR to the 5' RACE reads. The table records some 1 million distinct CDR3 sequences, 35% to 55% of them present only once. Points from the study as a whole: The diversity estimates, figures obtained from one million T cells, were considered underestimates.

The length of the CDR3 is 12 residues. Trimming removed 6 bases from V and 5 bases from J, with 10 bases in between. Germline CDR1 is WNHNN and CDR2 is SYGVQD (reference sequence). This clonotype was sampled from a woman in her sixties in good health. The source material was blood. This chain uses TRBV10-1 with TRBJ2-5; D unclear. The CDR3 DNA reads TGCGCCAGCAGACGCTTGAGGGAGACCCAGTACTTC. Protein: CASRRLRETQYF.